A single sample is the source of the 29 T cell receptor beta chains below, sequenced in a study of T-cell memory formation after mild COVID-19. TCRdb fed the 5' RACE reads into MiXCR, producing one record per CDR3 protein. The sample has 350,000 to 500,000 distinct CDR3 sequences, around 22% seen once. The sample consisted of PBMCs or a T cell subset sorted from them (not recorded which). The receptors here all came from an adult woman who had mild COVID-19 (a few samples of this study predate the infection). Cell type and time point are not known.

This clonotype came up a few times. The gene calls are TRBV28 and TRBJ2-7; TRBD2 agrees at 9 bases. This CDR3 is built from 15 residues. Germline values: CDR1 MDHEN, CDR2 SYDVKM. V dropped 6 bases and J dropped 2; count of bases not matched to a gene: 8. CDR3 nucleotide sequence: TGTGCCAGCAGCCCTGGACTAGCGAGGACCTACGAGCAGTACTTC. Protein product: CASSPGLARTYEQYF. Based on the CDR3 plus reference TRBV28 and TRBJ2-7, the full variable domain is DVKVTQSSRYLVKRTGEKVFLECVQDMDHENMFWYRQDPGLGLRLIYFSYDVKMKEKGDIPEGYSVSREKKERFSLILESASTNQTSMYLCASSPGLARTYEQYFGPGTRLTVT.

The sample holds a few counts of this clonotype. In nucleotides, the CDR3 is TGTGCCAGCAGCCAAGTACCCTCTGGGGCCAACGTCCTGACTTTC. It encodes CASSQVPSGANVLTF. The chain combines TRBV14 with TRBJ2-6; D is unclear. The CDR3 has 15 residues. The V end was cut by 1 base, the J end by 0 bases, with 4 bases between. Germline CDR1 and CDR2: SGHDN and FVKESK.

The V gene is TRBV9, the J gene TRBJ2-3; D perhaps matches TRBD2 (5 bases). Trimming cost V 0 bases and J 4 bases, with 21 bases left between them. The CDR3 length is 18 residues. The V gene's germline CDR1 is SGDLS and CDR2 YYNGEE. For the CDR3, the DNA is TGTGCCAGCAGCGTAGCTCTCGGGAAGGGATTCGCCTCAGATACGCAGTATTTT. This encodes CASSVALGKGFASDTQYF.

The V call is TRBV2, the J call TRBJ1-4; unclear D gene. The CDR3 is made up of 17 amino acids. Germline CDR1 SNHLY, CDR2 FYNNEI. V was pared by 5 bases and J by 0 bases, with 16 bases between. In nucleotides, the CDR3 is TGTGCCAGCAGTCCTGGTTATGGCCGTGCAACTAATGAAAAACTGTTTTTT. It encodes CASSPGYGRATNEKLFF.

This chain links TRBV5-1 with TRBJ1-1; D call uncertain. CDR3 size: 15 residues. V was cut by 2 bases and J by 1 base, with 12 bases left in between. Germline loops: CDR1 SGHRS, CDR2 YFSETQ. The CDR3 nucleotides are TGCGCCAGCAGCTTTCTAGGGTCGGAGAACACTGAAGCTTTCTTT. Its protein product is CASSFLGSENTEAFF.

This clonotype was seen a handful of times. The chain couples TRBV9 to TRBJ2-1; 7 nucleotides line up with TRBD2. The germline V gene encodes CDR1 SGDLS and CDR2 YYNGEE. The V and J ends lost 3 bases and 2 bases, in that order; junction bases with no gene match: 8. This CDR3 comprises 16 residues. In nucleotides, the CDR3 is TGTGCCAGCAGCGCCTTGGGCGGGAGCGCCTACAATGAGCAGTTCTTC. Its translation: CASSALGGSAYNEQFF. The whole variable domain, remainder taken from reference TRBV9 and TRBJ2-1, is DSGVTQTPKHLITATGQRVTLRCSPRSGDLSVYWYQQSLDQGLQFLIQYYNGEERAKGNILERFSAQQFPDLHSELNLSSLELGDSALYFCASSALGGSAYNEQFFGPGTRLTVL.

The chain links TRBV7-9 to TRBJ1-5, with D possibly TRBD1 on 6 matching bases. V lost 5 bases to trimming and J lost 7 bases, with 12 bases between them. The V gene's germline CDR1 is SEHNR and CDR2 FQNEAQ (reference sequence). The CDR3 consists of 13 residues. CDR3 nucleotide sequence: TGTGCCAGCAGCCCAGGACAGAGACAGCCCCAGCATTTT. Translation: CASSPGQRQPQHF.

This chain uses TRBV11-3 with TRBJ2-5; TRBD2 matches at 13 bases. The CDR3 has 18 amino acids. V lost 7 bases to trimming and J lost 2 bases; unmatched junction nucleotides: 13. Germline values: CDR1 SGHNT, CDR2 YENEEA. DNA for the CDR3: TGTGCCAGCACCTATAACGGACTAGCGGGAGCCTTTCAAGAGACCCAGTACTTC. Translating it yields CASTYNGLAGAFQETQYF.

This chain connects TRBV12-3 or TRBV12-4 to TRBJ2-7, with a weak D call TRBD2 (5 bases). The CDR3 has 14 amino acids. Trimming stripped 2 bases from V and 3 bases from J, with 11 bases between. This CDR3 reads CASSLPGRGYEQYF. For the CDR3, the DNA is TGTGCCAGCAGTTTACCGGGAAGAGGCTACGAGCAGTACTTC.

This chain uses TRBV25-1 with TRBJ1-1, with 7 bases lining up with TRBD1. Per germline, CDR1 MGHDK and CDR2 SYGVNS. The CDR3 runs to 13 residues. V was clipped by 6 bases and J by 7 bases; unmatched bases: 8. The CDR3 here is CASSDRVGGEAFF. DNA for the CDR3: TGTGCCAGCAGCGACAGGGTGGGAGGTGAAGCTTTCTTT.

The chain recombines TRBV5-6 with TRBJ1-5; tentative D call: TRBD1 (5 bases). The CDR3 sequence is 15 residues long. CDR1 and CDR2 (germline): SGHDT, YYEEEE. Trimming removed 1 base at V and 0 bases at J, with 8 bases between. DNA of the CDR3: TGTGCCAGCAGCTTGTGGCAGGGTAGCAATCAGCCCCAGCATTTT. Translated: CASSLWQGSNQPQHF. Supplemented by reference TRBV5-6 and TRBJ1-5, the full variable domain reads DAGVTQSPTHLIKTRGQQVTLRCSPKSGHDTVSWYQQALGQGPQFIFQYYEEEERQRGNFPDRFSGHQFPNYSSELNVNALLLGDSALYLCASSLWQGSNQPQHFGDGTRLSIL.

In its sample, this clonotype was seen many times. The chain joins TRBV7-8 to TRBJ2-7, with 8 bases fitting TRBD2. Per germline, CDR1 SGHVS and CDR2 FQNEAQ. The CDR3 spans 17 residues. V dropped 0 bases and J dropped 3; count of bases not matched to a gene: 10. The CDR3 reads CASSLAGSGRIVYEQYF. As DNA, the CDR3 is TGTGCCAGCAGCTTAGCGGGGAGCGGGAGAATTGTCTACGAGCAGTACTTC.

The chain carries TRBV20-1 and TRBJ1-4; D is unresolved. The CDR3 is 11 residues long. V was clipped by 6 bases and J by 8 bases, with 10 bases between them. CDR1 DFQATT and CDR2 SNEGSKA come from the germline V gene (reference sequence). The CDR3 loop reads CSARRKEKLFF. DNA for the CDR3: TGCAGTGCCAGAAGAAAAGAAAAACTGTTTTTT.

This clonotype was counted only a few times. The chain combines TRBV7-6 with TRBJ2-1, with D possibly called TRBD1 or TRBD2 (5 bases each). V was cut by 3 bases and J by 0 bases, with 18 bases left in between. This CDR3 is 18 amino acids long. Germline CDR1 SGHVS, CDR2 FNYEAQ. CDR3 in DNA: TGTGCCAGCAGCTTCCGGGCGTCGGGGACCACCTCCTACAATGAGCAGTTCTTC. Its translation is CASSFRASGTTSYNEQFF.

This clonotype was counted between two and nine times. CDR3 region: CSVSQTDTQYF. CDR3 bases: TGCAGCGTTAGCCAAACAGATACGCAGTATTTT. The chain links TRBV29-1 to TRBJ2-3; D is unclear. There are 11 residues in the CDR3. Trimming cost V 5 bases and J 3 bases, with 6 bases left between them. CDR1 and CDR2 (germline): SQVTM, ANQGSEA.

This clonotype occurred a few times. V gene TRBV7-8 combines with J gene TRBJ2-5, with D possibly matching TRBD1 (5 bases). Germline CDR1 and CDR2: SGHVS and FQNEAQ. V was trimmed by 5 bases and J by 7 bases, leaving 17 bases between them. The CDR3 runs to 14 residues. The DNA for the CDR3 is TGTGCCAGCAGCCCTCGTGCAGGGTTGGGGACCCAGTACTTC. Translation gives CASSPRAGLGTQYF.

Only a few counts were recorded for this clonotype. The V call is TRBV7-2, the J call TRBJ2-1, with D possibly being TRBD1 or TRBD2 (5 bases each). V lost 5 bases and J lost 2, with 13 bases in between. The V gene's germline CDR1 is SGHTA and CDR2 FQGNSA. CDR3 length: 15 residues. CDR3 in amino acids: CASSPRSGPYNEQFF. DNA for the CDR3: TGTGCCAGCAGCCCTCGCTCGGGACCCTACAATGAGCAGTTCTTC.

V usage is TRBV12-3 or TRBV12-4 and J usage is TRBJ1-5; possibly TRBD1 for D (6 bases). The germline V and J ends were trimmed by 6 bases and 4 bases, with 16 bases remaining between them. The CDR3 length is 15 residues. The CDR3 reads CASSRSSGDNQPQHF. In DNA form, the CDR3 reads TGTGCCAGCAGCCGAAGTTCAGGGGATAATCAGCCCCAGCATTTT.

This clonotype was seen once. The rearrangement joins TRBV12-3 or TRBV12-4 to TRBJ1-1; 8 bases fit TRBD1. V lost 6 bases and J lost 11; bases outside the gene matches: 8. The CDR3 loop spans 12 amino acids. The CDR3, as DNA: TGTGCCAGCAGCCTTAGGACAGGGCGCGCTTTCTTT. As protein: CASSLRTGRAFF.

CDR3 bases: TGTGCCAGCAGTGTCCAGCCCACAGATACGCAGTATTTT. Translating gives CASSVQPTDTQYF. The V gene is TRBV6-4, the J gene TRBJ2-3; D remains ambiguous. Germline assignment: CDR1 MRHNA and CDR2 SNTAGT. CDR3 length: 13 amino acids. Trimming took off 4 bases at V and 2 bases at J, with 7 bases between the two ends.

The rearrangement uses TRBV7-8 and TRBJ2-1, with a tentative D call TRBD1 (7 bases). The CDR3 spans 13 residues. V was clipped by 4 bases and J by 9 bases, with 13 bases between them. Germline CDR1 and CDR2: SGHVS and FQNEAQ. CDR3 protein: CASSWRGQGEQFF. CDR3 sequence (DNA): TGTGCCAGCAGCTGGAGGGGGCAGGGTGAGCAGTTCTTC.

The genes are TRBV30 and TRBJ1-1; D remains unclear. V was trimmed by 4 bases and J by 0 bases, leaving 6 bases between them. In germline, CDR1 is GTSNPN, CDR2 SVGIG (reference sequence). The CDR3 contains 12 residues. The CDR3 DNA is TGTGCCTGGACCCCCCTGAACACTGAAGCTTTCTTT. Amino acids: CAWTPLNTEAFF. Complete variable domain (other parts from reference TRBV30 and TRBJ1-1): SQTIHQWPATLVQPVGSPLSLECTVEGTSNPNLYWYRQAAGRGLQLLFYSVGIGQISSEVPQNLSASRPQDRQFILSSKKLLLSDSGFYLCAWTPLNTEAFFGQGTRLTVV.

This clonotype was detected ten times or more. The chain recombines TRBV4-1 with TRBJ2-5; D is possibly TRBD1 (6 bases). Germline-derived CDR1 and CDR2 are MGHRA and YSYEKL. Deletions cut 4 bases from V and 5 bases from J, with 11 bases between. This CDR3 spans 13 amino acids. CDR3 sequence (DNA): TGCGCCAGCAGCCGTTCAGGGGTGGAGACCCAGTACTTC. As protein: CASSRSGVETQYF.

This clonotype was observed a few times. V and J are TRBV7-9 and TRBJ1-2; possible D gene TRBD1, 5 bases. The CDR3 covers 13 residues. The germline CDR1 and CDR2 sequences are SEHNR and FQNEAQ (reference sequence). Trimming removed 5 bases from V and 7 bases from J, with 14 bases in between. CDR3 region: CASSPGLRAGYTF. CDR3 DNA: TGTGCCAGCAGCCCGGGGCTACGAGCTGGCTACACCTTC.

The chain has TRBV20-1 and TRBJ2-7; 8 bases fit TRBD1. The V segment lost 5 bases and the J segment 5 bases; nucleotides outside the gene matches: 14. Germline assignment: CDR1 DFQATT and CDR2 SNEGSKA (reference sequence). This CDR3 region has 15 residues. This CDR3 is CSAGRADRGVDEQYF. CDR3 DNA: TGCAGTGCTGGCAGGGCCGACAGGGGCGTAGACGAGCAGTACTTC.

The chain uses TRBV10-3 and TRBJ2-2; 7 bases match TRBD2. The CDR3 covers 16 residues. The J segment lost 4 bases and the V segment lost 10 bases, leaving 15 bases of the junction unmatched. Germline V gives CDR1 ENHRY, CDR2 SYGVKD. CDR3 amino acids: CATPYGGILVTGELFF. Written as DNA, the CDR3 is TGTGCCACCCCCTACGGGGGGATACTAGTCACCGGGGAGCTGTTTTTT.

This sequence joins TRBV2 and TRBJ2-1; TRBD1 is a possible D gene (5 bases). V was trimmed by 8 bases and J by 5 bases, leaving 25 bases between them. Germline V gene sequence: CDR1 SNHLY, CDR2 FYNNEI. CDR3 length: 17 amino acids. Here the CDR3 DNA reads TGTGCCAGCTGCTCCCTTCTTGGGGCAGAAGAACACAATGAGCAGTTCTTC. It specifies CASCSLLGAEEHNEQFF.

In this sample, this clonotype turned up a few times. The gene calls are TRBV15 and TRBJ2-3, with D maybe TRBD2 (7 bases). V lost 3 bases to trimming and J lost 1 base, with 17 bases between them. This CDR3 has 17 residues. Germline V CDR1 and CDR2: LNHNV, YYDKDF (reference sequence). DNA of the CDR3: TGTGCCACCAGCAGGACCCCCTACGGGGGGCGCACAGATACGCAGTATTTT. This sequence encodes CATSRTPYGGRTDTQYF.

This clonotype was seen only a few times. The V and J genes are TRBV11-2 and TRBJ2-7; no clear D gene. The V gene's germline CDR1 is SGHAT and CDR2 FQNNGV. The CDR3 contains 10 residues. V was cut by 8 bases and J by 7 bases, with 9 bases left in between. The CDR3 region has the DNA TGTGCCAGCGGACCTCGGGAGCAGTACTTC. This encodes CASGPREQYF.